The entry below gives a single T cell receptor beta chain sequence along with its context. Its antigen is currently unknown. Germline V gene lookup returns CDR1 LGHNT and CDR2 FRNRAP. Between the trimmed V and J ends, which lost 0 bases and 5 bases, there was a span of 22 bases. The CDR3 spans 18 residues. PCR was performed using 60 Vbeta and 13 Jbeta primers. Sequencing was performed with immunoSEQ multiplex PCR; in TCRdb, only in-frame clones are kept and a portion is missing. The sample holds around 130,000 clones; just under 75% are singletons and the top ten take around 6.6%. The data are from a study of cytomegalovirus exposure and HLA in healthy donors. Study background: Findings of an earlier analysis included roughly 120 million unique TCR beta sequences from roughly 200 million T cells.

Study observations and caveats: Several of the most significant clusters were apparently associated with common viral pathogens in a later analysis. Cytomegalovirus-associated status was assigned to about 150 TCR beta chains.

This receptor was identified in a man between 40 and 49 years old in good health and CMV-seropositive. The J gene is TRBJ1-2, the V gene TRBV12-5, with a possible D match to TRBD1 (6 bases). The sample taken for sequencing was PBMCs. CDR3 bases: TGTGCTAGTGGTTTGGTACGAACAGGGTATAACCCTGGTTATGGCTACACCTTC. Translating it yields CASGLVRTGYNPGYGYTF. Supplemented by reference TRBV12-5 and TRBJ1-2, the full variable domain reads DARVTQTPRHKVTEMGQEVTMRCQPILGHNTVFWYRQTMMQGLELLAYFRNRAPLDDSGMPKDRFSAEMPDATLATLKIQPSEPRDSAVYFCASGLVRTGYNPGYGYTFGSGTRLTVV.